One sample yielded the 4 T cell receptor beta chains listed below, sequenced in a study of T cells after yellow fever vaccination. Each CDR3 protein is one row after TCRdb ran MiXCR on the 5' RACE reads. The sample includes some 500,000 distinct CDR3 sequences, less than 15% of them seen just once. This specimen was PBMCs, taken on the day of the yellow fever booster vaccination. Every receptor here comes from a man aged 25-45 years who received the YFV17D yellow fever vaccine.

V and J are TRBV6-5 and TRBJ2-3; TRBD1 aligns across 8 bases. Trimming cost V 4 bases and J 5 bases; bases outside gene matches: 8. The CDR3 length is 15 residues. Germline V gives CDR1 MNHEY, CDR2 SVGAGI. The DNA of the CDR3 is TGTGCCAGCAGTTTCGCTGACAGGGGTGGAGATACGCAGTATTTT. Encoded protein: CASSFADRGGDTQYF.

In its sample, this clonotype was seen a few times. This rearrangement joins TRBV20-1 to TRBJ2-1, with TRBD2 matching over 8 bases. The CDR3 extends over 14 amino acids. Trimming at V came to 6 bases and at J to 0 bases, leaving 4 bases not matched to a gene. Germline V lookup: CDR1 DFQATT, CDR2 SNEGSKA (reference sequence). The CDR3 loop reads CSAGGGRSYNEQFF. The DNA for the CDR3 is TGCAGTGCCGGGGGGGGCCGCTCCTACAATGAGCAGTTCTTC.

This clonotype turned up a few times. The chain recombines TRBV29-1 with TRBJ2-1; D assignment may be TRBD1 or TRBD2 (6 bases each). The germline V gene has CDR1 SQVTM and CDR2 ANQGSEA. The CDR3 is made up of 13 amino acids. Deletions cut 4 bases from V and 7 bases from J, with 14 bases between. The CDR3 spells CSVAGGWWNEQFF. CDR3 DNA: TGCAGCGTTGCCGGGGGCTGGTGGAATGAGCAGTTCTTC.

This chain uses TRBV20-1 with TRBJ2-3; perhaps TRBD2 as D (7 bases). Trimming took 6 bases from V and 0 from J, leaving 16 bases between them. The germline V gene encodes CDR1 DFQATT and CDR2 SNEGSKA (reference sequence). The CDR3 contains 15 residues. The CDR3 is CSAGGGTTSTDTQYF. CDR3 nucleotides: TGCAGTGCAGGGGGGGGGACAACGAGCACAGATACGCAGTATTTT.